A selection of T cell receptor beta chains follows, all from one sample in a study of T-cell memory formation after mild COVID-19. One entry per CDR3 protein, called by TCRdb with MiXCR from the 5' RACE reads. The repertoire holds about 240,000 distinct CDR3 sequences, with roughly a tenth as singletons. The sequenced material came from PBMCs or a T cell subset sorted from them (not recorded which). The receptors come from a man aged 18 to 35 who had mild COVID-19 (a few samples of this study predate the infection). Cell type and time point are not known. Each CDR3 is given with its conserved first and last residue. D genes are given only for firm matches. Expanded clones get a size class; other rows say once, few or many, or leave the size out.

>-|TRBV2|TRBJ1-4|TRBD1
CASREDRVSNEKLFF
TGTGCCAGCAGGGAAGACAGGGTCTCTAATGAAAAACTGTTTTTT
>few|TRBV5-6|TRBJ2-7|TRBD1
CASTSTTGEVLYEQYF
TGTGCCAGCACCTCAACGACAGGGGAAGTGTTGTACGAGCAGTACTTC
>few|TRBV2|TRBJ1-1|TRBD1
CASRKTGGAEAFF
TGTGCCAGCAGAAAAACAGGGGGGGCTGAGGCTTTCTTT
>many|TRBV7-6|TRBJ2-6|TRBD2
CASSLMISGTGANVLTF
TGTGCCAGCAGCTTAATGATCAGCGGGACCGGGGCCAACGTCCTGACTTTC
>few|TRBV6-5|TRBJ2-1|TRBD1
CASSPTDRWRNEQFF
TGTGCCAGCAGTCCAACGGACAGGTGGAGAAATGAGCAGTTCTTC
>many|TRBV5-1|TRBJ1-1|-
CASTVDGARTNTEAFF
TGCGCCAGCACCGTAGACGGAGCAAGGACGAACACTGAAGCTTTCTTT
>few|TRBV6-5|TRBJ1-5|TRBD1
CASSYTGQGGQPQHF
TGTGCCAGCAGTTACACCGGACAGGGAGGACAGCCCCAGCATTTT
>-|TRBV6-1|TRBJ1-1|TRBD1
CASSPQGAENTEAFF
TGTGCCAGCAGTCCACAGGGGGCAGAGAACACTGAAGCTTTCTTT
>-|TRBV20-1|TRBJ2-1|-
CSATGNTYNEQFF
TGCAGTGCAACAGGGAATACCTACAATGAGCAGTTCTTC
>-|TRBV2|TRBJ1-5|-
CASSEIGQDQPQHF
TGTGCCAGCAGTGAAATCGGCCAGGACCAGCCCCAGCATTTT
>-|TRBV7-9|TRBJ1-1|-
CASSLGRRGGTEAFF
TGTGCCAGCAGCTTAGGGAGAAGGGGGGGCACTGAAGCTTTCTTT
>-|TRBV24-1|TRBJ2-5|-
CATSDLVRGDMETQYF
TGTGCCACCAGTGATTTAGTTAGGGGTGATATGGAGACCCAGTACTTC
>few|TRBV6-1|TRBJ1-5|-
CASSEDRRAQPQHF
TGTGCCAGCAGTGAAGATAGGAGGGCCCAGCCCCAGCATTTT
>-|TRBV5-4|TRBJ2-4|TRBD1
CASSLGQGAYIQYF
TGTGCCAGCAGCCTTGGACAGGGGGCATACATTCAGTACTTC
>few|TRBV3-1|TRBJ2-1|TRBD2
CASSPGTNEQFF
TGTGCCAGCAGCCCCGGGACTAACGAGCAGTTCTTC
>few|TRBV18|TRBJ2-5|-
CASSPWVAAGETQYF
TGTGCCAGCTCACCATGGGTCGCGGCGGGGGAGACCCAGTACTTC
>few|TRBV20-1|TRBJ2-7|-
CSAGTPSYEQYF
TGCAGTGCCGGGACTCCAAGCTACGAGCAGTACTTC
>few|TRBV20-1|TRBJ2-7|-
CSARRWDNSYEQYF
TGCAGTGCTAGGAGGTGGGACAACTCCTACGAGCAGTACTTC
>-|TRBV24-1|TRBJ2-3|-
CATSSRGDTQYF
TGTGCCACCAGCTCCAGGGGAGATACGCAGTATTTT
>few|TRBV14|TRBJ2-7|TRBD1
CASSPDRDEQYF
TGTGCCAGCAGCCCCGACAGGGACGAGCAGTACTTC
>-|TRBV5-1|TRBJ1-3|-
CASSLNVAGQGNTIYF
TGCGCCAGCAGCCTCAACGTGGCGGGGCAAGGAAACACCATATATTTT
>-|TRBV15|TRBJ2-3|TRBD2
CATSVSGVRDTQYF
TGTGCCACCAGCGTTAGCGGGGTGCGAGATACGCAGTATTTT
>few|TRBV5-1|TRBJ1-2|TRBD1
CASSSGQGAFDGYTF
TGCGCCAGCAGCTCTGGACAGGGGGCGTTTGATGGCTACACCTTC
>few|TRBV29-1|TRBJ1-2|TRBD1
CSVATGAVANYGYTF
TGCAGCGTAGCGACAGGGGCAGTTGCTAACTATGGCTACACCTTC
>few|TRBV5-6|TRBJ2-5|TRBD2
CASSLASWGGETQYF
TGTGCCAGCAGCTTGGCGAGCTGGGGGGGTGAGACCCAGTACTTC
>few|TRBV7-2|TRBJ2-3|-
CASSSVPESSQYF
TGTGCCAGCAGCTCCGTACCCGAAAGCTCGCAGTATTTT
>few|TRBV10-2|TRBJ2-3|TRBD2
CASSYLAGGSDTQYF
TGCGCCAGCAGTTATCTAGCGGGGGGGTCGGATACGCAGTATTTT
>few|TRBV6-5|TRBJ1-1|TRBD1
CASRDREAAFF
TGTGCCAGCAGGGACAGGGAGGCAGCTTTCTTT
>few|TRBV6-6|TRBJ1-6|TRBD1
CASSSFTGVNSPLHF
TGTGCCAGCAGTTCATTTACAGGGGTCAATTCACCCCTCCACTTT
>few|TRBV30|TRBJ1-2|-
CAWKGYGPYGYTF
TGTGCCTGGAAGGGTTACGGGCCATATGGCTACACCTTC
>many|TRBV11-2|TRBJ2-5|TRBD2
CASSLLPAGGPQETQYF
TGTGCCAGCAGCTTACTTCCCGCGGGGGGGCCCCAAGAGACCCAGTACTTC
>many|TRBV12-3/TRBV12-4|TRBJ2-3|-
CASSLLGSTDTQYF
TGTGCCAGCAGCTTGTTGGGTAGCACAGATACGCAGTATTTT
>-|TRBV9|TRBJ2-5|TRBD1
CASSARDSYSTGETQYF
TGTGCCAGCAGCGCCAGGGACAGCTACTCGACCGGGGAGACCCAGTACTTC